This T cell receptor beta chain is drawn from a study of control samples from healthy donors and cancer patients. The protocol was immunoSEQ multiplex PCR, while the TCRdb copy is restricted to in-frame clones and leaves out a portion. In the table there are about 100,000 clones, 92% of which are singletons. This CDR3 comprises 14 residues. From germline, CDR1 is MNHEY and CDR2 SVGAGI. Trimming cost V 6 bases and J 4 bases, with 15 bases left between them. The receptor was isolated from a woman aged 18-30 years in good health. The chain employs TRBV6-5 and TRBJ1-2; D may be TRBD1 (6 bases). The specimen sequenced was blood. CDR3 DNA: TGTGCCAGCAGGGACAGCGGGCTCCTCTATGGCTACACCTTC. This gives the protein CASRDSGLLYGYTF.